This T cell receptor (beta chain) was sequenced in a study of cytomegalovirus exposure and HLA in healthy donors (dated by TCRdb to the late 2010s). At the level of the whole study: According to an earlier analysis of a few hundred of the donors, some 170 million T cells yielded 90 million to 130 million unique TCR beta sequences and approximately 280 Gb of sequence data. In a later analysis, previously published TCR beta repertoires from 550 to 750 donors were re-analyzed and high-resolution HLA genotyping was added so that TCR occurrence patterns could be studied. The study profiled the T cell repertoires of more than 500 subjects by immunosequencing and related them to cytomegalovirus serostatus. The study was designed to test whether signatures of past pathogen exposure could be identified by cataloging public T cell receptors. Class I and class II HLA loci were covered by the typing at four-digit resolution. All discovery cohort repertoires had been generated on a single sequencing platform. Typing coverage differed by locus: A, B, C, DRB1 and DQB1 were typed in about 620-630 donors, DQA1 in 522, DPA1 in 600 to 610, and DPB1 in 450 to 490. In a later genetic analysis, genome-wide SNP genotypes for about 65% of the roughly 700 donors were used, and that subset was treated as a discovery cohort. Donor age, sex, ethnicity and CMV serostatus were collected together with the repertoire data. An earlier analysis of around 580 of the donors used high-throughput TCR beta sequencing to judge whether each TCR beta V gene segment behaved as functional or pseudogenic. Because of strong linkage in the cohort, 5 or 6 DR-DQ haplotypes were treated as single units for association and clustering. In the later analysis, no new phenotypic data were used to find candidate immune exposures; instead, reliance was placed on TCR beta sequences and their occurrence across donors. The study combined high-throughput TCR immunosequencing, statistical association of individual TCRs with disease status, and machine learning to predict cytomegalovirus infection status. Of the 350 to 400 genotyped donors, around 81% fell in the genetic ancestry cluster associated with self-reported Caucasian donors. In addition to the first cohort of several hundred subjects, a separate validation cohort of 120 different subjects was used. Approximately 300 gigabases of sequencing data and roughly 80 million unique TCR sequences made up an early release that covered 500 to 700 HLA-typed donors. Among 398 genotyped donors of the cohort, an average of approximately 240,000 unique TCR beta nucleotide sequences was sequenced per donor, of which about 20% were non-productive.

The cohort was made up of 500 to 850 healthy bone marrow donors. At the time of sampling, all cohort members were nominally healthy, though unrecorded immune exposures were likely present. The donor tested CMV seropositive and was one of the 289 seropositive cohort members. A peripheral blood sample was collected from each donor, and TCR beta sequencing was performed on peripheral blood mononuclear cells. The Qiagen DNeasy Blood Extraction Kit was used to extract genomic DNA from the blood cell samples. Study-wide findings and limitations: Because HLA typing was missing for some donors at each locus, association tests included only the typed subset. When HLA alleles, especially DR and DQ, strongly co-occurred, attributing TCR associations to individual alleles was difficult. In a later analysis, TCR association rates were found to vary across HLA loci, with the most associated TCRs seen for DRB1 alleles and the fewest for HLA-C alleles. In an earlier analysis of 587 of the donors, most TCR beta V segments were observed in productive rearrangements about 87% or about 30% of the time, broadly matching IMGT annotations. Most CMV-associated TCR beta chains appeared to be HLA-restricted in a later analysis, and the HLA associations seemed to be driven largely by CMV exposure. In a later genetic analysis, fewer N-insertions in productive TCRs were reported among donors in an Asian-associated ancestry cluster than the roughly 700-donor mean. A few of the identified cytomegalovirus-associated TCR beta chains were confirmed in vitro to be specific for cytomegalovirus antigens. Most TCR sequences were observed very rarely across donors, whereas some public TCRs were present in many individuals. A cluster of highly shared sequence variants was judged likely to represent a technical artifact of the sequencing pipeline. Because the 87-base-pair reads could not distinguish some IMGT-functional V segments, including TRBV6-2 and TRBV6-3, those segments were excluded. Correlated functional status among segregating V segments might be attributable to linkage disequilibrium, but an unknown experimental factor could not be ruled out. The classifier was reported to diagnose cytomegalovirus status with high specificity and sensitivity in both the original and validation cohorts. The presence/absence analyses assumed that sequencing depth was roughly uniform across donors, and that assumption may not be true. In the study, 150 to 200 TCR beta chains were listed as associated with cytomegalovirus. For the cohort, immune exposure information was limited to CMV serostatus. A further reported finding was that TCR beta sequences accurately predicted the HLA-A and HLA-B alleles for most subjects in the first cohort. A later analysis reported that several top co-occurrence clusters appeared linked to parvovirus B19, influenza, CMV and Epstein-Barr virus. In a later genetic analysis, a missense DCLRE1C variant was associated with V-gene and J-gene trimming of TCR beta chains, and the association was replicated in an independent cohort. The cohort was sequenced for TCR beta chains only, and without alpha or paired-chain data the features that could be detected were limited. Because counts were too low, about 18 rarely observed V segments, including chromosome 9 orphons, were excluded from the earlier analysis of a few hundred of the donors. In a later analysis, HLA-associated TCR beta chains showed more clonal expansion and lower generation probabilities than non-associated chains that were equally common. In a later analysis, over 15,000 TCR beta sequences were associated with specific HLA alleles at a false discovery rate of 0.05. The authors suggested that the approach could potentially be generalized to other disease states and immunological phenotypes.

A word on this clone: Its antigen specificity is not known. There are no base qualities to consult, and no much larger clone falls within one base.

Its CDR3 holds 13 amino acids, cysteine through phenylalanine. CDR3 DNA only is kept here, 39 bases in frame from base 1. Germline trimming amounts to 6 bases on V and 8 bases on J, with 8 as the count of junction bases outside the gene matches. Taken from the germline V gene, the CDR1 and CDR2 loops are MNHEY and SVGAGI. Receptor amplification or capture employed the immunoSEQ multiplex PCR assay. For the multiplex PCR, a mixture combining 60 forward primers for TCR Vbeta segments and 13 reverse primers for TCR Jbeta segments was used. A multiplex PCR assay on genomic DNA amplified the CDR3 region of rearranged TCR beta genes. On the Illumina HiSeq System, the amplified TCR beta libraries were sequenced as 87-base-pair reads. The original methods were these. In a later analysis, approximately 74 million unique TCR beta chains were counted across the approximately 620 repertoires, and roughly 11 million of these chains were shared by at least two donors. Raw reads were error-corrected and collapsed into unique sequences by a nearest-neighbor algorithm in which closely related sequences were merged to remove PCR and sequencing errors. CDR3 sequences were aligned to IMGT reference sequences to assign V, D and J gene segments. For a sequence to be retained, at least a six-nucleotide match to both a V gene segment and a J gene segment was required. A rearrangement was called productive if the CDR3 had no stop codons and remained in frame with V and J, and every other rearrangement was called non-productive. Following IMGT convention, CDR3 was defined as the stretch from the second conserved V-encoded cysteine up to the conserved J-encoded phenylalanine. The earlier analysis of about 530 of the donors excluded any sequence lacking an unambiguous match to a single V gene segment. An earlier analysis of a few hundred of the donors called V segments functional above 56.7% productive rearrangements and segregating when the between-donor standard deviation exceeded 5%. A statistical classification framework was built to diagnose cytomegalovirus status from the catalog of TCR beta chain sequences. A later analysis assigned V and J genes by comparing TCR nucleotide sequences with IMGT/GENE-DB human TR gene sequences. The TCRdist pipeline was used in a later analysis to assign CDR3 sequences and most-parsimonious VDJ recombination scenarios. In a later analysis, every TCR beta chain was defined by the combination of its CDR3 amino acid sequence and its V-gene family, and reads without a unique V-gene family were dropped. In a later analysis, some 600 highly shared, low-generation-probability nucleotide sequences were removed to address suspected cross-contamination and a sequencing artifact. In a later analysis, a clonal expansion index was calculated for each public chain from normalized within-repertoire ranks of inferred template counts. In a later analysis, generation probabilities were computed with a VDJ recombination model fitted to out-of-frame rearrangements, and the resulting probabilities were checked against IGoR. In a later analysis, hypergeometric tests were used to score TCR-TCR, TCR-HLA and TCR-CMV co-occurrence, with a repertoire-size bias correction applied to TCR pairs. In a later analysis, false discovery rates were estimated by permuting HLA or CMV assignments 20 times. In a later analysis, co-occurring TCRs were grouped with DBSCAN, and TCRdist sequence similarity was added when clustering was performed within HLA-allele-positive subsets. For co-occurrence clustering, repertoires with fewer than 30,000 or more than 120,000 public chains were excluded, along with 5 or 6 repertoires with anomalous nucleotide sharing. Imported from immuneACCESS, the table was reduced by TCRdb to in-frame sequences with V and J called. These copies leave out some clones; in studies compared against another copy, an unresolved V gene accounts for under half, and the cause of the remainder is not known. V and J calls plus clone size are reproduced from that table; the DNA served to infer D and trimming. The sample yields 170,000 or so clones; around 80% were counted once. The ten largest clones add up to 1% of the sample.

The TCR comes from a woman aged 50 to 60 in good health and CMV-seropositive. Source material: PBMCs. The chain was built from TRBV6-5 and TRBJ2-3, with 7 bases matching TRBD1. The DNA sequence is given as TGTGCCAGCAGCCGGCAGGGGGATGGTACGCAGTATTTT. Its coded protein is CASSRQGDGTQYF.